The 16 T cell receptor beta chains below were found in one sample sequenced in a study of PD-L1 blockade in urothelial cancer. Assay: immunoSEQ multiplex PCR; the TCRdb copy retains only in-frame clones and omits some. The table has approximately 120,000 clones, about 83% seen once. The time point was: peripheral blood 6 weeks after treatment start. The source was PBMCs, collected around atezolizumab (anti-PD-L1) treatment. These TCRs come from a man aged 50 or older with urothelial cancer.

The rearrangement uses TRBV5-1 and TRBJ1-1, with D perhaps TRBD1 (5 bases). Trimming took 0 bases from V and 4 from J, leaving 13 bases between them. The CDR3 totals 15 residues. Germline-derived CDR1 and CDR2 are SGHRS and YFSETQ. The CDR3 nucleotides read TGCGCCAGCAGCTTGGAGGCAGGGCGCGGCACTGAAGCTTTCTTT. It codes for CASSLEAGRGTEAFF.

The rearrangement joins TRBV2 to TRBJ2-3, with a possible D match to TRBD2 (5 bases). From germline, CDR1 is SNHLY and CDR2 FYNNEI. The CDR3 is made up of 13 amino acids. Trimming took 7 bases from V and 4 from J, leaving 12 bases between them. CDR3 loop: CASTILGSDTQYF. The CDR3 DNA sequence: TGTGCCAGCACGATACTAGGTTCAGATACGCAGTATTTT.

This clone is a singleton in its sample. The chain recombines TRBV11-2 with TRBJ2-7; 7 nucleotides line up with TRBD1. The CDR3 contains 13 residues. Germline-derived CDR1 and CDR2 are SGHAT and FQNNGV. V dropped 4 bases and J dropped 8; count of bases not matched to a gene: 8. CDR3 DNA sequence: TGTGCCAGCAGCTCGACGACAGGGACGCAGCAGTACTTC. It is translated as CASSSTTGTQQYF.

The genes are TRBV6-1 and TRBJ1-5; D remains ambiguous. V shed 4 bases and J shed 1 base, with 8 bases lying between them. This CDR3 region has 14 residues. Germline-derived CDR1 and CDR2 are MNHNS and SASEGT. The CDR3: CASSGFRSNQPQHF. Written as DNA, the CDR3 is TGTGCCAGCAGTGGTTTCAGGAGCAATCAGCCCCAGCATTTT.

The chain carries TRBV9 and TRBJ2-1; a possible D gene is TRBD2 (6 bases). The CDR3 consists of 16 residues. Trimming shortened V by 0 bases and J by 6 bases, and 16 bases separated the two germline ends. Germline V gives CDR1 SGDLS, CDR2 YYNGEE. The CDR3 DNA follows: TGTGCCAGCAGCGTAGCTGCGGCGGGATCGGGCAATGAGCAGTTCTTC. Its translation: CASSVAAAGSGNEQFF.

V gene TRBV20-1 combines with J gene TRBJ2-3, with D unresolved. This CDR3 comprises 11 residues. Germline-derived CDR1 and CDR2 are DFQATT and SNEGSKA (reference sequence). The CDR3 DNA reads TGCAGCGCGTCCCTCGCAGATACGCAGTATTTT. It encodes CSASLADTQYF.

The V and J genes are TRBV9 and TRBJ2-1, with 8 bases aligning to TRBD1. The CDR3 has 18 residues. The J segment lost 4 bases and the V segment lost 3 bases, leaving 15 bases of the junction unmatched. CDR1 is SGDLS, CDR2 YYNGEE, per germline. The CDR3 DNA follows: TGTGCCAGCAGCGGAGCCCCCCGGCAGGGGGCATTTTACAATGAGCAGTTCTTC. The encoded protein is CASSGAPRQGAFYNEQFF.

In this sample, this clone turned up once. V usage is TRBV9 and J usage is TRBJ2-6, with 7 bases that match TRBD2. The V segment lost 0 bases and the J segment 0 bases; nucleotides outside the gene matches: 9. The germline CDR1 and CDR2 sequences are SGDLS and YYNGEE. The length of the CDR3 is 19 residues. CDR3 loop: CASSVGPGRHLSGANVLTF. The CDR3 coding sequence is TGTGCCAGCAGCGTAGGGCCCGGGAGGCACCTCTCTGGGGCCAACGTCCTGACTTTC.

This clone was counted a few times. V gene TRBV27 combines with J gene TRBJ2-2; D unresolved. With 5 bases removed from V and 7 bases from J, the gap between germline ends came to 8 bases. Germline V gene lookup returns CDR1 MNHEY and CDR2 SMNVEV (reference sequence). The CDR3 has 12 amino acids. CDR3 DNA: TGTGCCAGCAGTGTAGTACTCGGGGAGCTGTTTTTT. Amino acids: CASSVVLGELFF.

V usage is TRBV9 and J usage is TRBJ2-5; D remains unclear. This CDR3 comprises 14 residues. Looked up from germline, CDR1 is SGDLS and CDR2 is YYNGEE. Deletions cut 4 bases from V and 4 bases from J, with 14 bases between. CDR3 protein: CASSPRPSRETQYF. The CDR3 bases are TGTGCCAGCAGCCCACGCCCCTCCAGAGAGACCCAGTACTTC.

The DNA of the CDR3 is TGTGCCAGTTTGTGGGGGGGCAATCAGCCCCAGCATTTT. It is translated as CASLWGGNQPQHF. This sequence joins TRBV28 and TRBJ1-5; D is possibly TRBD1 (5 bases). This CDR3 is 13 amino acids long. Per the germline V gene, CDR1 is MDHEN and CDR2 is SYDVKM. V lost 9 bases and J 2 bases, leaving 11 bases between the germline ends.

This clone was counted a few times. This chain links TRBV4-1 with TRBJ1-3; 9 nucleotides line up with TRBD1. Germline CDR1 and CDR2: MGHRA and YSYEKL. CDR3 length: 18 residues. The V gene end was trimmed by 4 bases and the J gene end by 3 bases; junction bases not matched to a gene: 13. The CDR3 DNA reads TGCGCCAGCAGCCGGGGTCCCGGGACAGGGCAGTATGGAAACACCATATATTTT. Translation: CASSRGPGTGQYGNTIYF.

This clone appeared a few times. The DNA for the CDR3 is TGTGCCAGTAGTATATCTCCCTCGACTAGCGGGAGAGTGGGGACCCAGTACTTC. This sequence encodes CASSISPSTSGRVGTQYF. The chain employs TRBV19 and TRBJ2-5; 12 bases agree with TRBD2. Germline loops: CDR1 LNHDA, CDR2 SQIVND (reference sequence). After removal of 2 bases from V and 7 bases from J, the junction contained 14 bases not matched to a gene. This CDR3 comprises 18 residues.

The rearrangement joins TRBV28 to TRBJ2-7, with 7 bases aligning to TRBD1. V gave up 4 bases and J gave up 6 bases; unmatched junction bases: 18. From germline, CDR1 is MDHEN and CDR2 SYDVKM. The CDR3 is made up of 17 amino acids. This CDR3 is CASSYHQTGKNVSEQYF. The CDR3 DNA sequence: TGTGCCAGCAGTTACCATCAGACAGGGAAGAACGTCTCCGAGCAGTACTTC.

The V and J genes are TRBV7-2 and TRBJ2-5; D not resolved. V lost 3 bases and J lost 2, with 4 bases in between. Germline loops: CDR1 SGHTA, CDR2 FQGNSA. The CDR3 has 12 amino acids. For the CDR3, the DNA is TGTGCCAGCAGCTTTTCACAAGAGACCCAGTACTTC. Encoded protein: CASSFSQETQYF.

The J gene is TRBJ2-2, the V gene TRBV28; weak D call: TRBD2 (6 bases). Germline V gene sequence: CDR1 MDHEN, CDR2 SYDVKM. The ends were cut back, 6 bases at V and 0 bases at J, with 8 bases in the middle. This CDR3 is 14 amino acids long. DNA for the CDR3: TGTGCCAGCAGGTGGGGGGCGAACACCGGGGAGCTGTTTTTT. It yields the protein CASRWGANTGELFF.